This T cell receptor beta chain was recorded in a study of chemoradiotherapy in HPV16-positive cancers. Study summary: Candidate HPV-specific T-cell clones and common TCR motifs came from functional assays in a couple of HPV16-positive patients. Overall study findings and caveats: Candidate HPV-specific clones and E7-related TCR motifs grew in tumor during treatment.

Assay used: immunoSEQ multiplex PCR; TCRdb lists only in-frame clones, some missing. The data show 2,500 to 4,000 clones, around 86% seen once. V shed 7 bases and J shed 8 bases, with 10 bases lying between them. The germline V gene encodes CDR1 SGHRS and CDR2 YFSETQ. The CDR3 extends over 11 amino acids. About this clone: As yet, its antigen is unknown.

Samples were taken several times over chemoradiotherapy. The TCR sequence derives from a human donor with HPV-associated anogenital cancer. The sample consisted of tumor tissue, taken from a patient who underwent chemoradiotherapy. The chain couples TRBV5-1 to TRBJ2-1; D unresolved. The CDR3 DNA reads as TGCGCCAGCTCTATAGGCGATGAGCAGTTCTTC. It specifies CASSIGDEQFF.